These T cell receptor beta chains were read from a single sample in a study of blood T cell repertoires in COVID-19. Sequenced by immunoSEQ multiplex PCR; TCRdb stores in-frame clones only, minus some. The table includes around 230,000 clones, 75% to 90% detected once. The sequencing sample was made of PBMCs or T cells enriched from blood (not recorded which). These receptors originate from a man in his forties who had recovered from COVID-19. CDR3s include the opening cysteine and the closing phenylalanine or tryptophan. D genes are given only for firm matches. Where a row states a size, it is once, few, many or the class of an expanded clone; other rows omit it.

J	D	size	V	DNA	CDR3
TRBJ1-2	NA	NA	TRBV4-1	TGCGCCAGCAGCCCTGCCCCAGGCAATAACTATGGCTACACCTTC	CASSPAPGNNYGYTF
TRBJ2-7	NA	NA	TRBV6-2/TRBV6-3	TGTGCCAGCAGTCCATCGAGGCGAATCTACGAGCAGTACTTC	CASSPSRRIYEQYF
TRBJ1-5	TRBD1	once	TRBV19	TGTGCCAGTACCCTGGGACAGGCAAGGGAGGGTCAGCCCCAGCATTTT	CASTLGQAREGQPQHF
TRBJ1-1	NA	NA	TRBV7-8	TGTGCCAGCAGCTTAGTGGGCAGGCCGAACACTGAAGCTTTCTTT	CASSLVGRPNTEAFF
TRBJ2-1	TRBD2	few	TRBV3-1/TRBV3-2	TGTGCCAGCAGCCAAGAAATGGCTAGCGGGGGCCTTAATAAGCAGTTCTTC	CASSQEMASGGLNKQFF
TRBJ2-3	NA	NA	TRBV27	TGTGCCAGCAGTTTGCTAGCGACCTTTGATTTCAGGGATACGCAGTATTTT	CASSLLATFDFRDTQYF
TRBJ2-3	NA	NA	TRBV6-4	TGTGCCAGCAGGCAAGAGACAGGGAGGACAGATACGCAGTATTTT	CASRQETGRTDTQYF
TRBJ2-1	NA	NA	TRBV4-2	TGTGCCAGCAGCCAAGATGTATCGAGCGGCGCTAGGGATGAGCAGTTCTTC	CASSQDVSSGARDEQFF
TRBJ1-6	NA	NA	TRBV4-1	TGCGCCAGCAGCCAAGACCACAGTAATTCACCCCTCCACTTT	CASSQDHSNSPLHF
TRBJ2-7	TRBD2	NA	TRBV7-8	TGTGCCAGCAGCTTTGATAGCGGGGGGGCCCACGAGCAGTACTTC	CASSFDSGGAHEQYF
TRBJ2-3	TRBD2	few	TRBV3-1/TRBV3-2	TGTGCCAGCAGCCAGGGGACTAGCGATAGCACAGATACGCAGTATTTT	CASSQGTSDSTDTQYF
TRBJ2-3	TRBD2	once	TRBV10-1	TGCGCCAGCAGTGAGGGGAGGGGATCAACAGATACGCAGTATTTT	CASSEGRGSTDTQYF
TRBJ2-5	TRBD1	NA	TRBV19	TGTGCCAGTAGTATCTCGACAGGGGGCGGCCAAGAGACCCAGTACTTC	CASSISTGGGQETQYF
TRBJ2-1	NA	NA	TRBV18	TGTGCCAGCTCACCTGGACTCGACAATGAGCAGTTCTTC	CASSPGLDNEQFF